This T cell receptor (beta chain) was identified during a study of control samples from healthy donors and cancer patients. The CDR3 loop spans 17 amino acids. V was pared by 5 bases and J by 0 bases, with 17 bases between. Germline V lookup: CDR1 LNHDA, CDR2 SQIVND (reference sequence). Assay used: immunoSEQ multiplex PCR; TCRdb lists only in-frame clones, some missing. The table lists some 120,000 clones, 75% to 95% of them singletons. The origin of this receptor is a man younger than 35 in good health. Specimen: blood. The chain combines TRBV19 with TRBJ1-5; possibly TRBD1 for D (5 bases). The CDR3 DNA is TGTGCCAGTAGTCCATCAGGGTTGGGGTATAGCAATCAGCCCCAGCATTTT. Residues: CASSPSGLGYSNQPQHF.